This entry lists 11 T cell receptor beta chains sequenced from one sample in a study of blood T cells in healthy people across ages. Next came a second PCR, run for about 7 to 11 cycles, which used a sample-barcoded 5' primer along with a J-beta primer mix. MiXCR, run by TCRdb on the 5' RACE reads, gives a single entry per CDR3 protein. The sample includes nearly 800,000 distinct CDR3 sequences, roughly 25% of them seen just once. The same sample was also used in a study of T cells of mothers and their children.

Sequencing was performed on blood. The receptor set was obtained from a boy under 18 in good health.

The chain links TRBV18 to TRBJ2-7, with TRBD2 matching over 9 bases. The J call could be wrong; TRBJ2-1 is a better fit for the DNA end. In germline, CDR1 is KGHSH, CDR2 LQKENI. The CDR3 sequence is 15 residues long. The CDR3 sequence: CASSPPGLAHNEQFF. The CDR3 DNA reads TGTGCCAGCTCACCACCGGGACTAGCACACAATGAGCAGTTCTTC.

V is TRBV20-1 and J is TRBJ1-3; D may be TRBD1 (5 bases). CDR1 and CDR2 from the germline V gene are DFQATT and SNEGSKA (reference sequence). Trimming cost V 0 bases and J 3 bases, with 12 bases left between them. This CDR3 contains 15 residues. The CDR3 is CSARDVGAVGNTIYF. The CDR3 coding sequence is TGCAGTGCTAGAGATGTAGGGGCGGTTGGAAACACCATATATTTT.

This clonotype has just a few counts. The V call is TRBV6-5, the J call TRBJ2-7; D might be TRBD1 or TRBD2, each matching 6 bases. Germline CDR1 reads MNHEY; CDR2 reads SVGAGI. V lost 2 bases and J 8 bases, leaving 19 bases between the germline ends. This CDR3 region has 15 residues. The CDR3 DNA reads as TGTGCCAGCAGTTACGGCGGGACATCTAGTTTTCAGCAGTACTTC. Its protein is CASSYGGTSSFQQYF.

On this clonotype itself: No conserved phenylalanine or tryptophan is present at the end of the CDR3, so a read error is the likely explanation. This rearrangement joins TRBV5-1 to TRBJ2-5; D is perhaps TRBD1 (6 bases). This CDR3 has 15 amino acids. Trimming shortened V by 1 base and J by 2 bases, and 12 bases separated the two germline ends. Germline values: CDR1 SGHRS, CDR2 YFSETQ. CDR3 residues: CASSLLGRGQETQYL. The DNA of the CDR3 is TGCGCCAGCAGCTTGCTGGGAAGGGGGCAAGAGACCCAGTACCTC.

This clonotype was seen more than once but under ten times. The chain carries TRBV5-5 and TRBJ1-2, with D unresolved. The V gene's germline CDR1 is SGHKS and CDR2 YYEKEE (reference sequence). Trimming shortened V by 4 bases and J by 4 bases, and 14 bases separated the two germline ends. The CDR3 spans 14 residues. The CDR3 loop reads CASSATPAGYGYTF. In DNA, the CDR3 is TGTGCCAGCAGCGCGACTCCCGCGGGCTATGGCTACACCTTC.

The V gene is TRBV6-6, the J gene TRBJ1-2; D is ambiguous. Between the trimmed V and J ends, which lost 2 bases and 2 bases, there was a span of 12 bases. The CDR3 sequence is 15 residues long. The germline CDR1 and CDR2 sequences are MNHNY and SVGAGI (reference sequence). The CDR3 DNA reads as TGTGCCAGCAGTTACCATACCGGGGAAAACTATGGCTACACCTTC. Amino acid sequence: CASSYHTGENYGYTF.

This clonotype was seen only a few times. Since a much larger clone is just one base distant, this may be a read error. The chain uses TRBV6-6 and TRBJ2-7; D gene ambiguous. This CDR3 comprises 11 residues. Germline V gene sequence: CDR1 MNHNY, CDR2 SVGAGI (reference sequence). The germline V and J ends were trimmed by 0 bases and 6 bases, with 3 bases remaining between them. The CDR3 DNA reads TGTGCCAGCAGTTACTCTTCCGAGCAGTACTTC. Translated: CASSYSSEQYF.

This clonotype was counted many times. V and J are TRBV28 and TRBJ2-1, with D uncertain. Between the trimmed V and J ends, which lost 6 bases and 7 bases, there was a span of 10 bases. Germline values: CDR1 MDHEN, CDR2 SYDVKM. CDR3 length: 12 residues. The CDR3 region has the DNA TGTGCCAGCAGCTTAGGTAGGAATGAGCAGTTCTTC. Translating gives CASSLGRNEQFF. Full variable domain (outside the CDR3, taken from reference TRBV28 and TRBJ2-1): DVKVTQSSRYLVKRTGEKVFLECVQDMDHENMFWYRQDPGLGLRLIYFSYDVKMKEKGDIPEGYSVSREKKERFSLILESASTNQTSMYLCASSLGRNEQFFGPGTRLTVL.

The V gene is TRBV3-1, the J gene TRBJ2-1; 11 bases are shared with TRBD2. The CDR3 loop spans 15 amino acids. Germline V CDR1 and CDR2: LGHDT, YNNKEL (reference sequence). With V trimmed by 1 base and J by 8 bases, 4 bases remained unmatched. The CDR3, as DNA: TGTGCCAGCAGCCAAGGTCCTAGCGGGGGGTATGAGCAGTTCTTC. The encoded protein is CASSQGPSGGYEQFF.

The V call is TRBV4-3, the J call TRBJ2-3, with no clear D. The J call is in doubt because the DNA end fits TRBJ1-4 better. There are 13 residues in the CDR3. Germline V gives CDR1 LGHNA, CDR2 YSLEER. CDR3 residues: CASSQEGTEKLFF. The CDR3 region has the DNA TGCGCCAGCAGCCAAGAGGGTACCGAAAAACTGTTTTTT.

The J gene is TRBJ2-5, the V gene TRBV7-2; no reliable D call. This CDR3 is built from 14 residues. Germline V lookup: CDR1 SGHTA, CDR2 FQGNSA. V lost 2 bases to trimming and J lost 3 bases, with 10 bases between them. The CDR3 nucleotides are TGTGCCAGCAGCTTATGGGTTCTAGAAGAGACCCAGTACTTC. Its protein product is CASSLWVLEETQYF.